The 27 T cell receptor beta chains given below trace back to one sample, sequenced in a study of blood T cell repertoires in COVID-19. The assay was immunoSEQ multiplex PCR, and TCRdb's table has in-frame clones only and misses some. The data show under 250,000 clones, over 60% seen once. Sequenced material: peripheral blood. The receptor source for this set is a woman between 65 and 79 years old with acute or convalescent COVID-19.

The V call is TRBV5-1, the J call TRBJ1-1; 11 nucleotides align to TRBD1. V trimming: 4 bases; J trimming: 1 base; junction bases outside the gene matches: 12. The CDR3 covers 18 residues. The V gene's germline CDR1 is SGHRS and CDR2 YFSETQ. The CDR3 coding sequence is TGCGCCAGCAGCCTTTCCAGGACAGGGGGCGCGGGGAACACTGAAGCTTTCTTT. This sequence encodes CASSLSRTGGAGNTEAFF.

The chain carries TRBV30 and TRBJ1-6, with 10 bases that match TRBD1. The CDR3 consists of 14 residues. Trimming took 5 bases from V and 9 from J; bases not matched to a gene: 7. CDR1 and CDR2 from the germline V gene are GTSNPN and SVGIG (reference sequence). The CDR3 spells CAWVPGQGFSPLHF. The CDR3 bases are TGTGCCTGGGTCCCGGGACAGGGGTTTTCACCCCTCCACTTT.

V gene TRBV19 combines with J gene TRBJ1-5, with 8 bases fitting TRBD1. J gave up 5 bases and V 6 bases, and 3 bases lay outside the gene matches. The CDR3 runs to 13 residues. Germline-derived CDR1 and CDR2 are LNHDA and SQIVND (reference sequence). As DNA, the CDR3 is TGTGCCAGTAGCACACAGGGGGATCAGCCCCAGCATTTT. It is translated as CASSTQGDQPQHF.

The V and J genes are TRBV5-4 and TRBJ2-5; possible D gene TRBD1, 6 bases. The CDR3 has 14 amino acids. V lost 3 bases and J 4 bases, leaving 13 bases between the germline ends. The germline V gene encodes CDR1 SGHNT and CDR2 YYREEE (reference sequence). The CDR3: CASSWDIGGETQYF. Here the CDR3 DNA reads TGTGCCAGCAGCTGGGACATCGGTGGAGAGACCCAGTACTTC.

The chain combines TRBV5-1 with TRBJ1-1; 9 positions agree with TRBD1. Germline trimming cut 3 bases from V and 6 bases from J; bases unmatched to any gene: 6. Germline V lookup: CDR1 SGHRS, CDR2 YFSETQ. The CDR3 spans 14 residues. The chain's CDR3 is CASSWTGAPAEAFF. The CDR3 DNA follows: TGCGCCAGCAGCTGGACAGGGGCCCCGGCTGAAGCTTTCTTT.

The V and J genes are TRBV30 and TRBJ1-2, with D hard to call. Germline V gene lookup returns CDR1 GTSNPN and CDR2 SVGIG (reference sequence). Deletions cut 2 bases from V and 4 bases from J, with 5 bases between. The CDR3 loop spans 11 amino acids. CDR3 nucleotides: TGTGCCTGGAGTTCAATCTATGGCTACACCTTC. Amino acid sequence: CAWSSIYGYTF.

The CDR3 region has the DNA TGTGCCAGCAGAGGACTAGCAAACACCGGGGAGCTGTTTTTT. It encodes CASRGLANTGELFF. The V gene is TRBV2, the J gene TRBJ2-2; 8 positions match TRBD2. Germline V gene sequence: CDR1 SNHLY, CDR2 FYNNEI. The CDR3 spans 14 residues. The J segment lost 2 bases and the V segment lost 6 bases, leaving 2 bases of the junction unmatched.

CDR3 region: CASSIGGTYNEQFF. The CDR3 region has the DNA TGTGCCAGTAGTATAGGCGGGACCTACAATGAGCAGTTCTTC. The chain carries TRBV19 and TRBJ2-1, with D possibly matching TRBD2 (6 bases). Trimming pared 1 base from V and 2 bases from J, leaving 6 bases between. The CDR3 sequence is 14 residues long. Germline V gene sequence: CDR1 LNHDA, CDR2 SQIVND (reference sequence).

CDR3 region: CASSRDTDEQYF. The CDR3 coding sequence is TGTGCCAGCAGCCGGGACACCGACGAGCAGTACTTC. The chain joins TRBV6-2 or TRBV6-3 to TRBJ2-7; D is perhaps TRBD1 (6 bases). Trimming stripped 6 bases from V and 5 bases from J, with 11 bases between. CDR1 and CDR2 from the germline V gene are MNHEY and SVGEGT. The CDR3 totals 12 residues.

The chain uses TRBV5-4 and TRBJ1-1; TRBD1 is a possible D gene (6 bases). The CDR3 contains 14 residues. CDR1 and CDR2 from the germline V gene are SGHNT and YYREEE (reference sequence). Trimming pared 4 bases from V and 3 bases from J, leaving 13 bases between. CDR3: CASSGTFVDTEAFF. CDR3 bases: TGTGCCAGCAGCGGGACATTTGTGGACACTGAAGCTTTCTTT.

The V and J genes are TRBV4-2 and TRBJ2-7, with 7 bases fitting TRBD1. Germline V lookup: CDR1 LGHNA, CDR2 YNFKEQ. Trimming took 1 base from V and 2 from J; bases not matched to a gene: 5. This CDR3 region has 15 residues. The CDR3 sequence is CASSQAQQGTYEQYF. Written as DNA, the CDR3 is TGTGCCAGCAGCCAAGCCCAACAGGGGACCTACGAGCAGTACTTC.

This chain joins TRBV14 and TRBJ2-1; a possible D gene is TRBD1 (5 bases). The CDR3 runs 16 residues. With 4 bases removed from V and 7 bases from J, the gap between germline ends came to 20 bases. Germline-derived CDR1 and CDR2 are SGHDN and FVKESK. Here the CDR3 reads CASSPPRGPGINEQFF. As DNA, the CDR3 is TGTGCCAGCAGCCCCCCCCGCGGTCCAGGGATAAATGAGCAGTTCTTC.

CDR3 sequence reads: CASSQGRGPNQPQHF. DNA of the CDR3: TGTGCCAGCAGCCAAGGGCGGGGCCCCAATCAGCCCCAGCATTTT. This chain joins TRBV3-1 (or the pseudogene TRBV3-2) and TRBJ1-5; TRBD1 is a possible D gene (5 bases). The CDR3 runs 15 residues. CDR1 and CDR2 from the germline V gene are LGHDT and YNNKEL (reference sequence). V shed 1 base and J shed 3 bases, with 10 bases lying between them.

This chain links TRBV6-5 with TRBJ1-5; TRBD1 agrees at 7 bases. The CDR3 runs to 14 residues. Looked up from germline, CDR1 is MNHEY and CDR2 is SVGAGI. Losses at the gene ends were 2 bases for V and 7 bases for J; bases not matched to a gene: 5. The CDR3 is CASSYRGQGQPQHF. CDR3 DNA sequence: TGTGCCAGCAGTTACAGGGGGCAGGGACAGCCCCAGCATTTT.

This rearrangement joins TRBV11-3 to TRBJ2-5, with D tentatively TRBD2 (6 bases). Trimming removed 4 bases at V and 4 bases at J, with 13 bases between. There are 14 residues in the CDR3. Looked up from germline, CDR1 is SGHNT and CDR2 is YENEEA. This CDR3 reads CASSSLAEGETQYF. CDR3 nucleotides: TGTGCCAGCAGCTCCCTGGCGGAGGGAGAGACCCAGTACTTC.

J is TRBJ2-6 and V is TRBV7-6; tentatively, D is TRBD2 (6 bases). CDR3 size: 15 residues. The germline gives CDR1 SGHVS, CDR2 FNYEAQ. Trimming stripped 5 bases from V and 4 bases from J, with 12 bases between. CDR3 DNA: TGTGCCAGCAGCACTAGCAGTACGGGGGCCAACGTCCTGACTTTC. This gives the protein CASSTSSTGANVLTF. Variable domain in full (rest from reference TRBV7-6 and TRBJ2-6): GAGVSQSPRYKVTKRGQDVALRCDPISGHVSLYWYRQALGQGPEFLTYFNYEAQQDKSGLPNDRFSAERPEGSISTLTIQRTEQRDSAMYRCASSTSSTGANVLTFGAGSRLTVL.

The chain couples TRBV7-2 to TRBJ1-4, with D uncertain. This CDR3 is 14 amino acids long. Germline CDR1 reads SGHTA; CDR2 reads FQGNSA. V lost 2 bases and J lost 4, with 8 bases in between. CDR3 coding DNA: TGTGCCAGCAGCTTATTACGGGATAATGAAAAACTGTTTTTT. Amino acids: CASSLLRDNEKLFF.

V and J are TRBV27 and TRBJ2-7; D is undetermined. From germline, CDR1 is MNHEY and CDR2 SMNVEV (reference sequence). V lost 8 bases and J lost 6, with 20 bases in between. This CDR3 spans 14 amino acids. The CDR3 spells CASALVRSVSEQYF. Here the CDR3 DNA reads TGTGCCAGCGCCCTCGTCCGATCGGTCTCCGAGCAGTACTTC.

CDR3 region: CASGLAQPRTERGYTF. Here the CDR3 DNA reads TGTGCTAGTGGTTTAGCCCAACCTAGGACAGAGCGGGGCTACACCTTC. The rearrangement joins TRBV12-5 to TRBJ1-2; maybe TRBD1 (6 bases). CDR1 LGHNT and CDR2 FRNRAP come from the germline V gene. This CDR3 region has 16 residues. The V end lost 3 bases, the J end lost 8 bases, and 22 bases lay between the germline ends. The complete variable domain, with remaining parts taken from reference TRBV12-5 and TRBJ1-2, reads DARVTQTPRHKVTEMGQEVTMRCQPILGHNTVFWYRQTMMQGLELLAYFRNRAPLDDSGMPKDRFSAEMPDATLATLKIQPSEPRDSAVYFCASGLAQPRTERGYTFGSGTRLTVV.

This clone was observed a single time. This sequence joins TRBV6-4 and TRBJ2-1; 8 nucleotides agree with TRBD2. There are 16 residues in the CDR3. J gave up 0 bases and V 3 bases, and 4 bases lay outside the gene matches. Germline V gives CDR1 MRHNA, CDR2 SNTAGT. The CDR3 DNA sequence: TGTGCCAGCAGTGAATCCAGCGGGAGCTCCTACAATGAGCAGTTCTTC. This translates into CASSESSGSSYNEQFF.

The chain is built from TRBV2 and TRBJ2-3; TRBD2 agrees at 10 bases. Germline CDR1 and CDR2: SNHLY and FYNNEI. V trimming: 5 bases; J trimming: 8 bases; junction bases outside the gene matches: 4. CDR3 size: 13 residues. The CDR3 spells CASSSSGSATQYF. The CDR3 nucleotides are TGTGCCAGCAGTTCTAGCGGGAGTGCTACGCAGTATTTT.

The chain carries TRBV2 and TRBJ1-5, with no clear D. The V gene lost 4 bases and the J gene lost 4 bases, with 11 bases spanning the gap. This CDR3 is built from 14 residues. Germline V lookup: CDR1 SNHLY, CDR2 FYNNEI. CDR3 nucleotide sequence: TGTGCCAGCAGTGGTGTCGGGGAGAATCAGCCCCAGCATTTT. This gives the protein CASSGVGENQPQHF.

This clone was picked up one time. The junction differs from germline at one of its ends, possibly a read error. The chain is built from TRBV24-1 and TRBJ2-3; D not certain. In germline, CDR1 is KGHDR, CDR2 SFDVKD. This CDR3 comprises 13 residues. The CDR3 nucleotides are TGTGCCACCAGTGGACGATTCACAGATACGCAATATTTT. Its translation is CATSGRFTDTQYF.

This chain uses TRBV5-4 with TRBJ2-3; 9 bases agree with TRBD2. This CDR3 contains 18 residues. The germline CDR1 and CDR2 sequences are SGHNT and YYREEE (reference sequence). V shed 6 bases, J shed 1 base, and the junction held 15 bases outside the gene matches. The CDR3 region is CASTLPSTSGVRTDTQYF. The CDR3 DNA reads TGTGCCAGCACCTTACCGTCGACTAGCGGAGTCCGCACAGATACGCAGTATTTT.

The chain joins TRBV28 to TRBJ1-1, with 10 bases aligning to TRBD1. The germline V gene has CDR1 MDHEN and CDR2 SYDVKM. The CDR3 loop spans 17 amino acids. After removal of 4 bases from V and 0 bases from J, the junction contained 8 bases not matched to a gene. In nucleotides, the CDR3 is TGTGCCAGCAGTTCGGGACAGGGGAGTTGGATGAACACTGAAGCTTTCTTT. Encoded protein: CASSSGQGSWMNTEAFF.

The rearrangement uses TRBV10-1 and TRBJ2-7; D is perhaps TRBD1 (6 bases). The CDR3 extends over 12 amino acids. V was clipped by 6 bases and J by 6 bases, with 12 bases between them. Germline assignment: CDR1 WNHNN and CDR2 SYGVQD (reference sequence). DNA for the CDR3: TGCGCCAGCAGCTCCACAGGGAGCGAGCAGTACTTC. Translated, it gives CASSSTGSEQYF.

The chain carries TRBV2 and TRBJ1-4, with TRBD1 as a possible D gene (6 bases). Trimming removed 7 bases from V and 7 bases from J, with 16 bases in between. The CDR3 runs to 14 residues. Germline V lookup: CDR1 SNHLY, CDR2 FYNNEI. CDR3 nucleotides: TGTGCCAGCAATGTGTTCAGGGGTGGTGAAAAACTGTTTTTT. Translation gives CASNVFRGGEKLFF. The full variable domain, its missing parts supplied by reference TRBV2 and TRBJ1-4, is EPEVTQTPSHQVTQMGQEVILRCVPISNHLYFYWYRQILGQKVEFLVSFYNNEISEKSEIFDDQFSVERPDGSNFTLKIRSTKLEDSAMYFCASNVFRGGEKLFFGSGTQLSVL.